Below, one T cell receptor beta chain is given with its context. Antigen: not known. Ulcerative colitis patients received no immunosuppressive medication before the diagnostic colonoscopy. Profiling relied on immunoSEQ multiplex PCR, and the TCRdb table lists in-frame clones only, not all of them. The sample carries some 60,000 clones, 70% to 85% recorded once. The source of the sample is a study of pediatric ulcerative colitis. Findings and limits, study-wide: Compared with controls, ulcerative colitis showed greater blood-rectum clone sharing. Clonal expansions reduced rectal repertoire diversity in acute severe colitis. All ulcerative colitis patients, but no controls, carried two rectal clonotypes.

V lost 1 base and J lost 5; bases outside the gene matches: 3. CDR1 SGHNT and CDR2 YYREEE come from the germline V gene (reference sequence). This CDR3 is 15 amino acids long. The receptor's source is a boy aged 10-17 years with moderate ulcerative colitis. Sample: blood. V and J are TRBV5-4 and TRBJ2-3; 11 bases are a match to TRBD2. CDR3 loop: CASSLSGLAEDTQYF. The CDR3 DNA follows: TGTGCCAGCAGCTTGTCGGGACTAGCGGAAGATACGCAGTATTTT.